The sequence of this T cell receptor (beta chain) was determined in a study of molecular identifiers for immune sequencing clone quantification. Sorting was used to obtain naive CD8 T cells (CD8+CD4-CCR7+CD45RA+). Listed TCR primers, together with previously described methods, were used for the bulk TCR libraries. TCRdb re-derived calls from the PCR reads in MiXCR, one entry per CDR3 protein. The table includes approximately 590,000 distinct CDR3 sequences, approximately 24% detected once. Findings and limits, study-wide: Detectable among about a million naive cells, according to reports, was Jurkat TCR RNA spiked in from one cell.

As to this clonotype: Its antigen is not known.

V was pared by 7 bases and J by 6 bases, with 19 bases between. The CDR3 totals 15 residues. Looked up from germline, CDR1 is SEHNR and CDR2 is FQNEAQ (reference sequence). J is TRBJ1-5 and V is TRBV7-9, with a tentative D call TRBD1 (5 bases). The sequence was collected from a human donor in good health. Some libraries in this study had Jurkat cell RNA spiked in. Sequencing was done on a sample of naive CD8+ T cells from blood, with Jurkat cell RNA spiked in. The subset: FACS-sorted CD8+CD4-CCR7+CD45RA+ naive T cells. The CDR3 coding sequence is TGTGCCAGCAAAGACGGGAGGGAGGGGAGTCAGCCCCAGCATTTT. Amino acids: CASKDGREGSQPQHF. Variable domain in full (rest from reference TRBV7-9 and TRBJ1-5): DTGVSQNPRHKITKRGQNVTFRCDPISEHNRLYWYRQTLGQGPEFLTYFQNEAQLEKSRLLSDRFSAERPKGSFSTLEIQRTEQGDSAMYLCASKDGREGSQPQHFGDGTRLSIL.